The sequence of this T cell receptor beta chain was determined in a study of blood T cell repertoires in COVID-19. The CDR3 has 16 residues. V gave up 6 bases and J gave up 0 bases, with 12 bases separating them. Germline CDR1 MNHEY, CDR2 SVGEGT. Study processing details: Amplifying reference gene primers gave estimates of nucleated cell counts. Some clones are missing from TCRdb's copy, which holds only in-frame ones; the method was immunoSEQ multiplex PCR. V and J calls and clone size are those listed in that table; D and trimming were worked out from the DNA. The sample holds 250,000 to 350,000 clones, around 90% seen once.

V is TRBV6-2 or TRBV6-3 and J is TRBJ1-6, with D uncertain. Sequences were obtained from peripheral blood. The receptor was derived from a man in his late teens or twenties who had recovered from COVID-19. The CDR3 protein is CASSYSWSSYNSPLHF. For the CDR3, the DNA is TGTGCCAGCAGCTATTCATGGAGCTCCTATAATTCACCCCTCCACTTT.